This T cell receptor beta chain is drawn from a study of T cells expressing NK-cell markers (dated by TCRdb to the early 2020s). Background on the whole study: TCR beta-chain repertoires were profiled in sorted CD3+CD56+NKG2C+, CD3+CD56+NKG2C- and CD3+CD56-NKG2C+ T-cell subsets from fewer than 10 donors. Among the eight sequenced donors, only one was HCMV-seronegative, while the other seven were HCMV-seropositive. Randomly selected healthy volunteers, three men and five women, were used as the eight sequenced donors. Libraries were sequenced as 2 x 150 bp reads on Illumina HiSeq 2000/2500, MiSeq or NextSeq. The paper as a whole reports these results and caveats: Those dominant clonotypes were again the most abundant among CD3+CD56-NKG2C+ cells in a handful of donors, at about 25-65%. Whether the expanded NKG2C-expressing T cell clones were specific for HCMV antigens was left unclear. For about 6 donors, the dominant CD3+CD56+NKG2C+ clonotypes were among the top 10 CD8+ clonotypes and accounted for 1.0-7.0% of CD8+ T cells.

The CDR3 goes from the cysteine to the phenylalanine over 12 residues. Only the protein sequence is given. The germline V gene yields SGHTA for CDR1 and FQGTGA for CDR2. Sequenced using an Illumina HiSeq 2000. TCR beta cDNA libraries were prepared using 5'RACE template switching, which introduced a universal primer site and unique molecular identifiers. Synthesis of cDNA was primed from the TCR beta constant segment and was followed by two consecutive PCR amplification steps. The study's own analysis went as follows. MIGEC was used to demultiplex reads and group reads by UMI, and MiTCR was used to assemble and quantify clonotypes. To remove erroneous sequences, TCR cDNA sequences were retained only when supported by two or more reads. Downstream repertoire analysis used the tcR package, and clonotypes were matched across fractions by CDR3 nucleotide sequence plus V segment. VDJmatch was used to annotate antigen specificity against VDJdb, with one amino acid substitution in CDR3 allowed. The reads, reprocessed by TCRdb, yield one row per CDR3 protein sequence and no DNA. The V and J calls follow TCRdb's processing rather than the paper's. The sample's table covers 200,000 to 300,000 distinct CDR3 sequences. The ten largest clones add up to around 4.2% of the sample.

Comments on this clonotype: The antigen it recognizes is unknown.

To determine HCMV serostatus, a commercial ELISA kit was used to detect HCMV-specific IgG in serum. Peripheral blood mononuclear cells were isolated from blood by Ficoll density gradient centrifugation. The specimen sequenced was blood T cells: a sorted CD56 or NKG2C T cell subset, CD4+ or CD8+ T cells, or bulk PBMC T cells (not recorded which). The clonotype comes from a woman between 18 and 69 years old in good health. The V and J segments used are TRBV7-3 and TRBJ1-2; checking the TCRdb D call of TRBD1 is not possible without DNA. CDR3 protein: CASGPFKGGYTF.